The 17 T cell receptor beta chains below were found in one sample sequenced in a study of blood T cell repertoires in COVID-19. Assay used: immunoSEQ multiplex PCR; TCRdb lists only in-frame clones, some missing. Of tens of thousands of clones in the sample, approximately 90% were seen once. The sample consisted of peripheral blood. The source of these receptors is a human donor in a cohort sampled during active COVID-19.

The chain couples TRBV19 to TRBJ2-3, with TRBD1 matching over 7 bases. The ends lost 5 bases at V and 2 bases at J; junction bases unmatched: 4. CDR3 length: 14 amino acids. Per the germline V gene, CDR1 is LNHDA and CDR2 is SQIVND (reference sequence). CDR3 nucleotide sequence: TGTGCCAGTAGTGAGGGGGCCCTCACAGATACGCAGTATTTT. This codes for CASSEGALTDTQYF.

The CDR3 DNA follows: TGTGCCAGCAGCTTAGAGGCAGGGAGGAGCTCACCCCTCCACTTT. It yields the protein CASSLEAGRSSPLHF. V is TRBV7-9 and J is TRBJ1-6; TRBD1 is a possible D gene (5 bases). The CDR3 runs to 15 residues. CDR1 is SEHNR and CDR2 is FQNEAQ in the germline V gene (reference sequence). V was clipped by 1 base and J by 10 bases, with 14 bases between them.

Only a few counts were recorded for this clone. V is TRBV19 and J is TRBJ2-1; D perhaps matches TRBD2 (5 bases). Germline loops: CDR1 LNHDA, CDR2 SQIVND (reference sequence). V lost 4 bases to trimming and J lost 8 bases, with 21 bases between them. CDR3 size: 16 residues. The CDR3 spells CASSTLGLRPSHEQFF. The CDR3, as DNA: TGTGCCAGTAGTACCTTAGGACTTCGGCCTAGCCATGAGCAGTTCTTC.

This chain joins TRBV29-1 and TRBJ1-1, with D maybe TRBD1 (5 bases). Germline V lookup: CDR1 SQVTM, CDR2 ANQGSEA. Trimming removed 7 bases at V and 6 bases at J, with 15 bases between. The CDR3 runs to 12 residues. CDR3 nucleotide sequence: TGCAGCGCCGGGTCATGGGGGGCTGAAGCTTTCTTT. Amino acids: CSAGSWGAEAFF. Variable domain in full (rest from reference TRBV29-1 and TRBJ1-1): SAVISQKPSRDICQRGTSLTIQCQVDSQVTMMFWYRQQPGQSLTLIATANQGSEATYESGFVIDKFPISRPNLTFSTLTVSNMSPEDSSIYLCSAGSWGAEAFFGQGTRLTVV.

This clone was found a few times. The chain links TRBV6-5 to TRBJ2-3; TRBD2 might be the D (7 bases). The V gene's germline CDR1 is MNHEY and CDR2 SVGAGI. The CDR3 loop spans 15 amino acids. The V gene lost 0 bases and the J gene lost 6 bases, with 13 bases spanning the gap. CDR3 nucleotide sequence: TGTGCCAGCAGTTACTCAGCGCCGGGGGGCGATACGCAGTATTTT. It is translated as CASSYSAPGGDTQYF.

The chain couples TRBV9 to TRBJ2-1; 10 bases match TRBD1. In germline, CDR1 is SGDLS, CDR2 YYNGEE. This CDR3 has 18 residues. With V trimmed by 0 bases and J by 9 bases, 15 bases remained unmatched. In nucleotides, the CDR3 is TGTGCCAGCAGCGTAGGACCCGACCGGGACAGGGGTTCCGGTGAGCAGTTCTTC. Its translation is CASSVGPDRDRGSGEQFF.

CDR3 nucleotides: TGTGCCAGCAGGGAAGGGGGGGGCAATCAGCCCCAGCATTTT. Residues: CASREGGGNQPQHF. This chain joins TRBV28 and TRBJ1-5, with TRBD1 as a possible D gene (6 bases). Germline V CDR1 and CDR2: MDHEN, SYDVKM. Trimming left V 6 bases short and J 2 bases short, with 11 bases between. This CDR3 contains 14 residues.

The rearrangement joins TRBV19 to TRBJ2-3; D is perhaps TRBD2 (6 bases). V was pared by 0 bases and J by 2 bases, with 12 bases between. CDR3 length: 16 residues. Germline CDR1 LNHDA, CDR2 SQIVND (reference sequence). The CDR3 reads CASSIEEAGPTDTQYF. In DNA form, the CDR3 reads TGTGCCAGTAGTATAGAAGAGGCGGGACCCACAGATACGCAGTATTTT.

The CDR3 reads CASSGLARETQYF. CDR3 bases: TGTGCCAGCAGCGGACTAGCCCGGGAGACCCAGTACTTC. This chain joins TRBV12-3 or TRBV12-4 and TRBJ2-5, with TRBD2 matching over 8 bases. Germline trimming cut 6 bases from V and 5 bases from J; bases unmatched to any gene: 5. The CDR3 spans 13 residues.

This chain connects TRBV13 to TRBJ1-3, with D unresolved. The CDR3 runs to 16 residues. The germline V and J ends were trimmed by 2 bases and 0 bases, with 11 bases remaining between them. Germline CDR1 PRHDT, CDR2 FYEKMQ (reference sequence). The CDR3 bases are TGTGCCAGCAGCTTATTGGGCTTCTTCTCTGGAAACACCATATATTTT. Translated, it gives CASSLLGFFSGNTIYF.

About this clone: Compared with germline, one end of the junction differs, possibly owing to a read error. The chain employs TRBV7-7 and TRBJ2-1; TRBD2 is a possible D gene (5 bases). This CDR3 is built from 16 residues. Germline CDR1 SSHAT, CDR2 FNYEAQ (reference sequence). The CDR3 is CASSPGLGRGYNEQFF. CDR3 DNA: TGTGCTAGCAGCCCTGGGCTAGGACGGGGCTACAATGAGCAGTTCTTC.

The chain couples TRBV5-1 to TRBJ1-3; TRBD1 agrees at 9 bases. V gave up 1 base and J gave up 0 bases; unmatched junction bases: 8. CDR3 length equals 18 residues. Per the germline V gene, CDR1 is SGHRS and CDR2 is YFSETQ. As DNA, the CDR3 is TGCGCCAGCAGCTTGTCATACCTGACAGGGGGCTCTGGAAACACCATATATTTT. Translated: CASSLSYLTGGSGNTIYF.

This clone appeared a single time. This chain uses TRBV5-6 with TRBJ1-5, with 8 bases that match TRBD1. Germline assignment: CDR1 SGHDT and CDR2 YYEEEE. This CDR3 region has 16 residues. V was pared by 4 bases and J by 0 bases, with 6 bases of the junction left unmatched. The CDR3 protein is CASSEGQAFSNQPQHF. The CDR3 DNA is TGTGCCAGCAGCGAGGGACAGGCATTTAGCAATCAGCCCCAGCATTTT.

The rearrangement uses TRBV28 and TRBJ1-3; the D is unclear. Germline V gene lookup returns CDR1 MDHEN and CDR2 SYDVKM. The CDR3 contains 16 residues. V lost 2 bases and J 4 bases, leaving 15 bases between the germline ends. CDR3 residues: CASSLGGFAVGNTIYF. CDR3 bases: TGTGCCAGCAGTTTAGGAGGTTTCGCAGTCGGAAACACCATATATTTT.

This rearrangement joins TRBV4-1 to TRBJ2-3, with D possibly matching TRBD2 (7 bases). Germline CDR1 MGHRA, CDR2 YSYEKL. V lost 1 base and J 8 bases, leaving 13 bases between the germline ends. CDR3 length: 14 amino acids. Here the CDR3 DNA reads TGCGCCAGCAGCCAAGGACTAAGGGGGGGTACGCAGTATTTT. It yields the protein CASSQGLRGGTQYF.

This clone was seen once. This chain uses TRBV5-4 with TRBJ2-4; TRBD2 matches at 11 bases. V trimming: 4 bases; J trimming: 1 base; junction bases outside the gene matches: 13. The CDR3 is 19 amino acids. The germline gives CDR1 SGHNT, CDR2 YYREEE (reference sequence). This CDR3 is CASSDVAGGRSRAKNIQYF. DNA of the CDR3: TGTGCCAGCAGCGACGTAGCGGGGGGGCGGTCTCGTGCCAAAAACATTCAGTACTTC.

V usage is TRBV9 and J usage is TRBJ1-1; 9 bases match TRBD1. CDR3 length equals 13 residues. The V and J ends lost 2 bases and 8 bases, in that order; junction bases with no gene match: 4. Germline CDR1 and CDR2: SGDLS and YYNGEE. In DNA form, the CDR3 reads TGTGCCAGCAGCGTGGGACAGGGCTCCGAAGCTTTCTTT. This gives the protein CASSVGQGSEAFF.